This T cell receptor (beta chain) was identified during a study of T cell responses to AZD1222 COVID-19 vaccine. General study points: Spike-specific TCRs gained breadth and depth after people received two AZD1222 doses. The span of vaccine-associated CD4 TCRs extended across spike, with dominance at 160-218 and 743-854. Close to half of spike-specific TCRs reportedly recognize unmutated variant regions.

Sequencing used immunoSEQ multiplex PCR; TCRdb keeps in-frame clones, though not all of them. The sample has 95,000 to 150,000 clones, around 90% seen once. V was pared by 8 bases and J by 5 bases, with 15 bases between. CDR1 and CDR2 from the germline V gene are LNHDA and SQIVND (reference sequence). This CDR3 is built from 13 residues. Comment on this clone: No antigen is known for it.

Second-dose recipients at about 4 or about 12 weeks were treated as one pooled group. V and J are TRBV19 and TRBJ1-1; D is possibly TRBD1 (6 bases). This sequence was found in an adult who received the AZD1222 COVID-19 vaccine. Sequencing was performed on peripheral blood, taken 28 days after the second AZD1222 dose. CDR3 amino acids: CASATGPFTEAFF. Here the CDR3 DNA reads TGTGCCAGTGCGACAGGCCCTTTTACTGAAGCTTTCTTT.